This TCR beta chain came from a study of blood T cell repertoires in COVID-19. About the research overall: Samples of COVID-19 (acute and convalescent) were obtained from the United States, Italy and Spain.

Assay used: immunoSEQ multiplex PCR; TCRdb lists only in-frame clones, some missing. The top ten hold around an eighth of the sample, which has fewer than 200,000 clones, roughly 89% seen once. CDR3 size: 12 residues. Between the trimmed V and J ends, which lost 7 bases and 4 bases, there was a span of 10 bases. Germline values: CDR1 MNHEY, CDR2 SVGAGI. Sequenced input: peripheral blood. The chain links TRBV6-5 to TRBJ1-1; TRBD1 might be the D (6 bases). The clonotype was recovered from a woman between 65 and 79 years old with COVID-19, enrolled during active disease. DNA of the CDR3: TGTGCCAGCAAGGGGACAACCACTGAAGCTTTCTTT. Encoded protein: CASKGTTTEAFF.